A single sample is the source of the 17 T cell receptor beta chains below, sequenced in a study of human T cells and chemical hapten exposure (dated by TCRdb to the early 2020s). The library was built by means of RACE. The instrument was a NextSeq 500. The public reads were run again by TCRdb, first through fastp at Q25 and then through MiXCR, and only productive beta chains were kept. Each entry is one CDR3 protein sequence, shown with its most common DNA and genes. This sample is represented by about 300,000 distinct CDR3 sequences; about 5% of them were singletons. The ten largest clonotypes hold roughly 8.2% of the sample. The time point label, read with the paper, signifies: pre-sensitization, week 0. This sample's treatment or condition label indicates: therapeutic diphenylcyclopropenone sensitization with weekly scalp DPC. The starting material was whole blood, obtained in connection with sensitization to the hapten diphenylcyclopropenone (DPC). The receptor set was obtained from a woman in her late teens or twenties with alopecia areata. Some clones in this sample may be carry-over from other donors' samples.

This clonotype was seen a handful of times. This chain connects TRBV6-2 or TRBV6-3 to TRBJ1-5; possibly TRBD1 for D (6 bases). The CDR3 sequence is 14 residues long. CDR1 is MNHEY, CDR2 SVGEGT, per germline. V was clipped by 8 bases and J by 3 bases, with 14 bases between them. The CDR3 nucleotides read TGTGCCAGCCGCCTAGGGGGGCCCAATCAGCCCCAGCATTTT. Amino acids: CASRLGGPNQPQHF.

The table lists this clonotype with many counts. The chain is built from TRBV12-3 or TRBV12-4 and TRBJ1-1, with 7 positions matching TRBD1. This CDR3 region has 16 residues. With V trimmed by 5 bases and J by 0 bases, 9 bases remained unmatched. CDR3: CASSRDSLNMNTEAFF. The CDR3 nucleotides read TGTGCCAGCAGTCGGGACAGCCTGAACATGAACACTGAAGCTTTCTTT.

V is TRBV6-2 or TRBV6-3 and J is TRBJ1-6, with 7 bases aligning to TRBD1. Germline CDR1 reads MNHEY; CDR2 reads SVGEGT. V gave up 0 bases and J gave up 0 bases; unmatched junction bases: 11. The CDR3 contains 20 residues. The chain's CDR3 is CASSYSGQPGVSSYNSPLHF. The DNA for the CDR3 is TGTGCCAGCAGTTACTCGGGACAGCCCGGCGTGAGCTCCTATAATTCACCCCTCCACTTT.

The V and J genes are TRBV6-5 and TRBJ2-7, with TRBD2 matching 13 bases. The CDR3 is 15 amino acids. V lost 6 bases and J lost 5; bases outside the gene matches: 7. Germline V lookup: CDR1 MNHEY, CDR2 SVGAGI. For the CDR3, the DNA is TGTGCCAGCAGCTTACAGACTAGCGGGGGGAACGAGCAGTACTTC. Translation: CASSLQTSGGNEQYF.

This clonotype showed up many times. CDR3 coding DNA: TGTGCCAGCAGTTCGCCGGGCATTGAAAAACTGTTTTTT. The encoded protein is CASSSPGIEKLFF. The chain has TRBV28 and TRBJ1-4; D remains unclear. Between the trimmed V and J ends, which lost 4 bases and 7 bases, there was a span of 10 bases. The CDR3 is made up of 13 amino acids. Germline CDR1 MDHEN, CDR2 SYDVKM.

This clonotype was observed many times. This chain connects TRBV20-1 to TRBJ2-7; no clear D gene. The V end was cut by 0 bases, the J end by 6 bases, with 12 bases between. The CDR3 is made up of 13 amino acids. CDR1 is DFQATT and CDR2 is SNEGSKA in the germline V gene (reference sequence). CDR3 sequence: CSARDPTGREQYF. DNA for the CDR3: TGCAGTGCTAGAGATCCGACTGGGCGCGAGCAGTACTTC.

The V and J genes are TRBV12-3 or TRBV12-4 and TRBJ2-1; D possibly corresponds to TRBD2 (6 bases). The CDR3 sequence is 13 residues long. With 3 bases removed from V and 9 bases from J, the gap between germline ends came to 12 bases. The CDR3 region is CASSFAGNGEQFF. CDR3 DNA: TGTGCCAGCAGTTTCGCGGGGAATGGTGAGCAGTTCTTC.

This clonotype was counted ten times or more. The gene calls are TRBV20-1 and TRBJ1-1; D not certain. Germline CDR1 is DFQATT and CDR2 is SNEGSKA (reference sequence). The CDR3 has 12 amino acids. Trimming cost V 5 bases and J 1 base, with 8 bases left between them. The CDR3 DNA sequence: TGCAGTGCTCTAAAGGGGAACACTGAAGCTTTCTTT. Protein: CSALKGNTEAFF.

This clonotype was seen a handful of times. This chain links TRBV7-8 with TRBJ2-1; possible D gene TRBD1, 6 bases. This CDR3 spans 14 amino acids. The germline V and J ends were trimmed by 2 bases and 9 bases, with 14 bases remaining between them. The germline gives CDR1 SGHVS, CDR2 FQNEAQ. CDR3 in amino acids: CASSLLLGGGEQFF. The DNA of the CDR3 is TGTGCCAGCAGCTTACTCCTAGGGGGTGGTGAGCAGTTCTTC.

This clonotype was seen ten or more times. The chain employs TRBV12-5 and TRBJ1-5; a weak D match, TRBD1 (5 bases). Trimming took off 5 bases at V and 7 bases at J, with 15 bases between the two ends. Germline CDR1 and CDR2: LGHNT and FRNRAP. This CDR3 is built from 14 residues. The CDR3, as DNA: TGTGCTAGTGGTAAGACCGGGACCAGCCAGCCCCAGCATTTT. It encodes CASGKTGTSQPQHF.

This clonotype was recorded at least ten times. The rearrangement joins TRBV9 to TRBJ1-1; D ambiguous. The CDR3 extends over 11 amino acids. Germline loops: CDR1 SGDLS, CDR2 YYNGEE. The germline V and J ends were trimmed by 3 bases and 11 bases, with 11 bases remaining between them. CDR3: CASSDEKEAFF. As DNA, the CDR3 is TGTGCCAGCAGCGATGAAAAGGAGGCTTTCTTT. The full variable domain, rest sourced from reference TRBV9 and TRBJ1-1, is DSGVTQTPKHLITATGQRVTLRCSPRSGDLSVYWYQQSLDQGLQFLIQYYNGEERAKGNILERFSAQQFPDLHSELNLSSLELGDSALYFCASSDEKEAFFGQGTRLTVV.

The sample holds a few counts of this clonotype. This chain uses TRBV7-9 with TRBJ1-4; the D gene is possibly TRBD1 (5 bases). Trimming cost V 5 bases and J 4 bases, with 20 bases left between them. CDR1 SEHNR and CDR2 FQNEAQ come from the germline V gene (reference sequence). The CDR3 is 17 amino acids. CDR3 in DNA: TGTGCCAGCAGCCTCACCATCTCGCCAGGGAGTAATGAAAAACTGTTTTTT. Protein product: CASSLTISPGSNEKLFF.

The chain links TRBV12-3 or TRBV12-4 to TRBJ1-5, with 8 bases lining up with TRBD1. The junction had 7 bases not matched to a gene; V was cut back by 1 base and J by 5 bases. The CDR3 extends over 16 amino acids. The CDR3 sequence is CASSLDAGGVYQPQHF. The CDR3 bases are TGTGCCAGCAGTTTAGACGCAGGGGGCGTCTATCAGCCCCAGCATTTT.

V and J are TRBV12-3 or TRBV12-4 and TRBJ2-2; possibly TRBD1 for D (5 bases). The CDR3 extends over 17 amino acids. Trimming pared 7 bases from V and 4 bases from J, leaving 22 bases between. This CDR3 is CASIPAGMLLSTGELFF. The CDR3 region has the DNA TGTGCCAGCATACCCGCAGGGATGCTTCTGAGCACCGGGGAGCTGTTTTTT.

J is TRBJ2-1 and V is TRBV5-5; no reliable D call. V was pared by 7 bases and J by 15 bases, with 23 bases between. CDR3 length: 13 residues. In germline, CDR1 is SGHKS, CDR2 YYEKEE (reference sequence). The CDR3 spells CASRMLVGTDWFF. The CDR3 nucleotides read TGTGCCAGCCGGATGTTGGTAGGTACAGATTGGTTCTTC.

Of note for this clonotype: A read error may explain this, as a much larger clone is one base away. This chain links TRBV4-2 with TRBJ2-3, with D perhaps TRBD1 or TRBD2 (6 bases each). This CDR3 has 19 residues. Germline CDR1 and CDR2: LGHNA and YNFKEQ. CDR3 nucleotide sequence: TGTGCCAGCAGCCAAGAATCATCTTTTTGGGGGGCCAGCACAGGTACGCAGTATTTT. Translating gives CASSQESSFWGASTGTQYF.

This clonotype was counted ten times or more. The V gene is TRBV7-3, the J gene TRBJ1-1; TRBD1 agrees at 7 bases. V shed 4 bases and J 5 bases; nucleotides not matched to a gene: 4. The CDR3 totals 13 residues. Per germline, CDR1 SGHTA and CDR2 FQGTGA. The CDR3 nucleotides read TGTGCCAGCAGCTCGACAGGGAATACTGAAGCTTTCTTT. Protein sequence: CASSSTGNTEAFF.